The sequence of this TCR beta chain was determined in a study of CD8+CD57+ T cells in acquired aplastic anemia. Study as a whole: When averaged, DNA from sorted CD4+ and CD8+ cells came to around 3.1 ug. Overall study findings and caveats: Any difference that existed in CD8+ Simpson's diversity between patients and controls was not significant.

Genomic DNA served as template for TCR beta VDJ and CDR3 profiling. MiXCR was run by TCRdb on the reads, yielding one entry per CDR3 protein. The sample yields hundreds of thousands of distinct CDR3 sequences, about half seen once. Deletions cut 4 bases from V and 5 bases from J, with 23 bases between. Germline V gene lookup returns CDR1 SEHNR and CDR2 FQNEAQ (reference sequence). This CDR3 region has 17 residues. A note on this clonotype: Its specificity is not known.

The authors sequenced patients whose flow cytometry had shown CD8+CD57+ cell expansion. The patients, all of them, had severe acquired aplastic anemia. Patients were untreated when blood was sampled. The rearrangement joins TRBV7-9 to TRBJ2-5; D perhaps matches TRBD2 (6 bases). This clonotype was sampled from a human donor with aplastic anemia. Sequenced: sorted CD4+, CD8+, or CD8+CD57+ T cells (not recorded which) from PBMCs. The CDR3 bases are TGTGCCAGCAGCTCGTGGGCCGAGGTTGGGGGGTGGGAGACCCAGTACTTC. Protein: CASSSWAEVGGWETQYF.